The next 21 T cell receptor beta chains were all read from a single sample in a study of PD-L1 blockade in urothelial cancer (TCRdb year 2017). The time point tag for this specimen amounts to: pretreatment peripheral blood. The receptor library was made with the immunoSEQ multiplex PCR assay. The clones in this table, taken by TCRdb from immuneACCESS, are in-frame only. Not every clone is retained; where verified, under half of the shortfall comes from an unresolved V gene, and the cause of the rest is unknown. The sample table lists 55,000 to 80,000 clones, about 76% of them with a count of one. Roughly 3.2% of the sample is held by the ten biggest clonotypes. This specimen was PBMCs, taken around atezolizumab (anti-PD-L1) treatment. These receptors came from a man between 70 and 80 years old with urothelial cancer.

The chain has TRBV5-5 and TRBJ2-1, with 10 bases aligning to TRBD2. The CDR3 sequence is 14 residues long. Germline-derived CDR1 and CDR2 are SGHKS and YYEKEE (reference sequence). Trimming removed 4 bases from V and 8 bases from J; junction bases left unmatched: 6. The CDR3 DNA follows: TGTGCCAGCAGCCCTGATAGCGGGAGGTATGAGCAGTTCTTC. Protein product: CASSPDSGRYEQFF. The variable domain in full, completed from reference TRBV5-5 and TRBJ2-1, reads DAGVTQSPTHLIKTRGQQVTLRCSPISGHKSVSWYQQVLGQGPQFIFQYYEKEERGRGNFPDRFSARQFPNYSSELNVNALLLGDSALYLCASSPDSGRYEQFFGPGTRLTVL.

The J gene is TRBJ2-2, the V gene TRBV5-6; 11 bases fit TRBD1. V dropped 4 bases and J dropped 6; count of bases not matched to a gene: 5. This CDR3 comprises 15 residues. Germline CDR1 SGHDT, CDR2 YYEEEE. The CDR3 here is CASSPDRGRPGELFF. CDR3 sequence (DNA): TGTGCCAGCAGCCCGGACAGGGGGCGACCCGGGGAGCTGTTTTTT.

In its sample, this clone was seen a few times. An end of the junction differs from the germline gene, which may be a read error. J is TRBJ2-2 and V is TRBV7-7; 7 bases map to TRBD1. The CDR3 totals 14 residues. Germline CDR1 and CDR2: SSHAT and FNYEAQ (reference sequence). CDR3 sequence: CASSQDRATGELFF. Written as DNA, the CDR3 is TGTGCTAGCAGTCAAGACAGGGCCACCGGGGAGCTGTTTTTT. Combining the CDR3 with reference TRBV7-7 and TRBJ2-2 gives the whole variable domain GAGVSQSPRYKVTKRGQDVTLRCDPISSHATLYWYQQALGQGPEFLTYFNYEAQPDKSGLPSDRFSAERPEGSISTLTIQRTEQRDSAMYRCASSQDRATGELFFGEGSRLTVL.

This sequence joins TRBV7-9 and TRBJ2-6; D is ambiguous. The germline V and J ends were trimmed by 7 bases and 4 bases, with 8 bases remaining between them. Germline lookup yields CDR1 SEHNR and CDR2 FQNEAQ (reference sequence). This CDR3 has 13 amino acids. DNA for the CDR3: TGTGCCAGCACCCAAACAGGGGCCAACGTCCTGACTTTC. Translating gives CASTQTGANVLTF.

This chain links TRBV4-2 with TRBJ2-1; 9 nucleotides agree with TRBD2. Trimming removed 1 base from V and 4 bases from J; junction bases left unmatched: 5. Per germline, CDR1 LGHNA and CDR2 YNFKEQ. This CDR3 contains 16 residues. Here the CDR3 reads CASSQGSLAGYNEQFF. CDR3 nucleotide sequence: TGTGCCAGCAGCCAAGGGTCCCTAGCGGGATACAATGAGCAGTTCTTC.

The CDR3 DNA reads TGTGCCAGCAGCTTACGACAACCAGGCTATGGCTACACCTTC. Translated, it gives CASSLRQPGYGYTF. V and J are TRBV7-2 and TRBJ1-2; D uncertain. V was pared by 2 bases and J by 4 bases, with 11 bases between. This CDR3 spans 14 amino acids. CDR1 is SGHTA, CDR2 FQGNSA, per germline.

The chain has TRBV20-1 and TRBJ2-1, with TRBD1 identical over 7 bases. Germline trimming cut 6 bases from V and 8 bases from J; bases unmatched to any gene: 4. CDR1 and CDR2 (germline): DFQATT, SNEGSKA (reference sequence). This CDR3 region has 11 residues. The CDR3 reads CSANRGDEQFF. The CDR3, as DNA: TGCAGTGCAAACAGGGGCGATGAGCAGTTCTTC.

The rearrangement uses TRBV27 and TRBJ2-2, with D possibly being TRBD1 (6 bases). Germline V gives CDR1 MNHEY, CDR2 SMNVEV (reference sequence). The CDR3 is 15 residues long. V lost 8 bases, J lost 4 bases, and 17 bases lay in between. The DNA of the CDR3 is TGTGCCAGCCGCTTTAAGGCAGGGGCCACCGGGGAGCTGTTTTTT. Encoded protein: CASRFKAGATGELFF.

On this clone: The sample holds other DNA sequences that translate to the same CDR3. DNA for the CDR3: TGTGCCAGCTCACCACCGGCAGACTCCTACGAGCAGTACTTC. It codes for CASSPPADSYEQYF. The chain uses TRBV18 and TRBJ2-7; no clear D. The CDR3 is 14 residues long. CDR1 is KGHSH, CDR2 LQKENI, per germline. Trimming took 0 bases from V and 0 from J, leaving 6 bases between them.

CDR3 coding DNA: TGTGCCAGCAGCTCTAGCGGGAGGGCCCTCAATGAGCAGTTCTTC. Protein: CASSSSGRALNEQFF. This rearrangement joins TRBV7-3 to TRBJ2-1, with TRBD2 identical over 12 bases. The CDR3 spans 15 residues. Looked up from germline, CDR1 is SGHTA and CDR2 is FQGTGA. Trimming took 4 bases from V and 6 from J; bases not matched to a gene: 4. Variable domain in full (rest from reference TRBV7-3 and TRBJ2-1): GAGVSQTPSNKVTEKGKYVELRCDPISGHTALYWYRQSLGQGPEFLIYFQGTGAADDSGLPNDRFFAVRPEGSVSTLKIQRTERGDSAVYLCASSSSGRALNEQFFGPGTRLTVL.

The V call is TRBV7-8, the J call TRBJ2-1; 7 bases line up with TRBD1. The V and J ends lost 1 base and 3 bases, in that order; junction bases with no gene match: 6. The CDR3 spans 16 residues. Per the germline V gene, CDR1 is SGHVS and CDR2 is FQNEAQ. The DNA of the CDR3 is TGTGCCAGCAGCTTAGGGCAGGGGGAATACTACAATGAGCAGTTCTTC. It encodes CASSLGQGEYYNEQFF. The full variable domain, with the rest looked up from reference TRBV7-8 and TRBJ2-1, is GAGVSQSPRYKVAKRGQDVALRCDPISGHVSLFWYQQALGQGPEFLTYFQNEAQLDKSGLPSDRFFAERPEGSVSTLKIQRTQQEDSAVYLCASSLGQGEYYNEQFFGPGTRLTVL.

As concerns this clone: Other nucleotide sequences in the sample specify the same CDR3. The V and J genes are TRBV29-1 and TRBJ1-1, with 8 bases matching TRBD1. This CDR3 region has 12 residues. The germline CDR1 and CDR2 sequences are SQVTM and ANQGSEA. The ends lost 5 bases at V and 1 base at J; junction bases unmatched: 0. Here the CDR3 reads CSVTGGNTEAFF. The CDR3 nucleotides are TGCAGCGTTACAGGGGGGAACACTGAAGCTTTCTTT.

The chain couples TRBV5-4 to TRBJ2-5, with 8 bases aligning to TRBD2. Germline CDR1 is SGHNT and CDR2 is YYREEE (reference sequence). This CDR3 contains 15 residues. With 0 bases clipped from V and 5 bases from J, the junction kept 6 bases outside the gene matches. The CDR3 reads CASSLAAGGGETQYF. DNA of the CDR3: TGTGCCAGCAGCTTGGCGGCGGGAGGTGGGGAGACCCAGTACTTC.

The chain joins TRBV30 to TRBJ1-2; TRBD1 matches 7 bases. The V segment lost 2 bases and the J segment 4 bases; nucleotides outside the gene matches: 10. The CDR3 is 15 amino acids. Germline values: CDR1 GTSNPN, CDR2 SVGIG (reference sequence). The CDR3 protein is CAWSLGTERSYGYTF. The CDR3 DNA reads as TGTGCCTGGAGTCTAGGGACAGAAAGGTCCTATGGCTACACCTTC.

The V gene is TRBV6-5, the J gene TRBJ1-5, with TRBD1 identical over 10 bases. The CDR3 consists of 15 residues. V lost 0 bases to trimming and J lost 7 bases; unmatched junction nucleotides: 3. Germline values: CDR1 MNHEY, CDR2 SVGAGI. CDR3 bases: TGTGCCAGCAGTTACTCTTGGGACAGGGGCCAGCCCCAGCATTTT. Translated, it gives CASSYSWDRGQPQHF.

The rearrangement joins TRBV19 to TRBJ2-7, with D tentatively TRBD1 (6 bases). Germline values: CDR1 LNHDA, CDR2 SQIVND (reference sequence). This CDR3 has 15 residues. V was pared by 6 bases and J by 2 bases, with 17 bases between. DNA of the CDR3: TGTGCCAGTAGGAAAGGGGATGGGGGCACCTACGAGCAGTACTTC. Amino acid sequence: CASRKGDGGTYEQYF.

The chain carries TRBV7-2 and TRBJ1-3, with TRBD1 matching 9 bases. Germline values: CDR1 SGHTA, CDR2 FQGNSA. J lost 4 bases, V lost 5 bases, and 3 bases had no gene match. This CDR3 has 14 amino acids. The CDR3 sequence: CASSAGTGGNTIYF. CDR3 coding DNA: TGTGCCAGCAGCGCAGGGACAGGGGGAAACACCATATATTTT.

This chain joins TRBV25-1 and TRBJ2-1, with TRBD2 identical over 7 bases. The V gene's germline CDR1 is MGHDK and CDR2 SYGVNS. The CDR3 extends over 14 amino acids. V lost 6 bases to trimming and J lost 13 bases; unmatched junction nucleotides: 15. The CDR3 spells CASSSQNGGGVQFF. The CDR3 nucleotides read TGTGCCAGCAGCTCCCAAAACGGGGGAGGGGTACAGTTCTTC.

CDR3 DNA sequence: TGTGCCAGCAGCTTAGTCCGGGGACAGGTGTACAATGAGCAGTTCTTC. Protein: CASSLVRGQVYNEQFF. The rearrangement links TRBV7-9 to TRBJ2-1, with 8 bases fitting TRBD1. Germline CDR1 and CDR2: SEHNR and FQNEAQ (reference sequence). J lost 4 bases, V lost 1 base, and 6 bases had no gene match. CDR3 length: 16 residues.

CDR3 region: CASSAGTGNQPQHF. Here the CDR3 DNA reads TGCGCCAGCAGCGCCGGGACAGGCAATCAGCCCCAGCATTTT. The chain carries TRBV5-1 and TRBJ1-5; 7 nucleotides align to TRBD1. The CDR3 covers 14 residues. The V segment lost 4 bases and the J segment 2 bases; nucleotides outside the gene matches: 3. Germline V lookup: CDR1 SGHRS, CDR2 YFSETQ. Variable domain in full (rest from reference TRBV5-1 and TRBJ1-5): KAGVTQTPRYLIKTRGQQVTLSCSPISGHRSVSWYQQTPGQGLQFLFEYFSETQRNKGNFPGRFSGRQFSNSRSEMNVSTLELGDSALYLCASSAGTGNQPQHFGDGTRLSIL.

This sequence joins TRBV2 and TRBJ2-3; a weak D match, TRBD1 (5 bases). The CDR3 covers 12 residues. In germline, CDR1 is SNHLY, CDR2 FYNNEI. Trimming left V 6 bases short and J 5 bases short, with 9 bases between. CDR3 DNA sequence: TGTGCCAGCAGCCTTGACAGAGATACGCAGTATTTT. This codes for CASSLDRDTQYF.